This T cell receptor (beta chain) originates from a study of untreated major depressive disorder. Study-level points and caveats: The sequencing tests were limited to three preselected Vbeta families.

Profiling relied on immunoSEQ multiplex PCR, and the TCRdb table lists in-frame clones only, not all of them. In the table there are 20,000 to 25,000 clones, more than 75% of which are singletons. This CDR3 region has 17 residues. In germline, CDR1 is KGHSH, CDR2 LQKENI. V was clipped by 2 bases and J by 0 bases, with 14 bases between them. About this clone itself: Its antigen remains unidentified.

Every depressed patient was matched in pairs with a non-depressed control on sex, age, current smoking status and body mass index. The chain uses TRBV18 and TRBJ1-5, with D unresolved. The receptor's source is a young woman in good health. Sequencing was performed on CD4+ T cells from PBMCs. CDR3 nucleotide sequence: TGTGCCAGCTCACCAAGTGGGAGTCGGGCTAGCAATCAGCCCCAGCATTTT. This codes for CASSPSGSRASNQPQHF.